This T cell receptor (beta chain) was sequenced for a study of blood T cell repertoires in COVID-19 (dated by TCRdb to the early 2020s). Notes on the research overall: The collaborator samples originated in the United States, Italy and Spain and spanned the acute and convalescent phases of COVID-19. A freely available public database, intended as a resource for researchers studying the immune response to SARS-CoV-2, is where the repertoires were released. The material from the prospective study consisted of cDNA or gDNA derived from T cells, B-cell-depleted T cells, or PBMCs. The samples were drawn from the first 160 participants of the ongoing ImmuneRACE study and from 950 to 1,500 subjects provided by 6 global collaborators. The sample metadata nearly always contained a de-identified subject ID, COVID-19 status, age in years and sex. Subjects who had been exposed to COVID-19, were actively infected with it, or had recovered from it provided the deeply sampled blood TCRbeta repertoires that made up the dataset. Where available, HLA class I and class II types were obtained from metadata supplied by the sample provider rather than from assay-based typing.

The collaborating institutions used their own protocols to collect whole blood in K2EDTA tubes. For TCRbeta analysis, collaborators shipped samples in one of three forms: frozen whole blood, isolated PBMCs, or DNA extracted from either of those sample types. Beyond this particular receptor, the publication reports: The amount of clinical and demographic metadata varied by source and participant and was provided uncurated.

With regard to this clone: No antigen is known for it. No qualities accompany the bases; no much larger clone lies one base away.

CDR1 and CDR2 (SGHVS, FQNEAQ) derive from the germline V gene. The CDR3 sequence holds 15 residues, the cysteine and phenylalanine included. Here the CDR3 DNA is all that survives: 45 bases in frame from base 1. V and J lose 1 base and 3 bases, and a span of 13 bases separates them. TCRbeta CDR3 regions were amplified from genomic DNA by means of the immunoSEQ Assay, a bias-controlled multiplex PCR. On the study's bioinformatics: The number of nucleated cells in each sample was estimated from the amplification of reference gene primers within the assay. Sequence reads were collapsed and filtered to measure the absolute abundance of every unique TCRbeta CDR3 rearrangement. For each sample, productive Simpson clonality was calculated as the square root of Simpson's diversity index over productive rearrangements. In TCRdb, the immuneACCESS table is reduced to in-frame sequences with V and J assigned. These tables do not hold every clone; where another copy was compared, an unresolved V gene accounts for under half, and the others remain unexplained. The V and J calls and clone size are taken from that table; D and trimming were inferred from the DNA. The sample yields about 200,000 clones; under 90% were counted once. The top ten constitute about 7% of the sample.

The sequence was obtained from a man aged 40-50 years with acute or convalescent COVID-19. The receptor chain draws on TRBV7-8 and TRBJ2-7, with TRBD2 as a weak D call on 7 bases. Sequenced material: peripheral blood. The CDR3 reads CASSLVRGGGYEQYF. The bases read TGTGCCAGCAGCTTAGTTCGGGGAGGGGGCTACGAGCAGTACTTC.